These 26 T cell receptor beta chains were sequenced from one sample in a study of blood T cell repertoires in COVID-19. This table comes from immunoSEQ multiplex PCR, and its TCRdb copy is limited to in-frame clones, with some not included. The sample records approximately 220,000 clones, 70% to 90% being singletons. Source material: peripheral blood. The receptors originated from a man aged 45-60 years with acute or convalescent COVID-19.

About this clone itself: The sample has other DNA sequences that encode this CDR3 too. The chain carries TRBV14 and TRBJ2-3, with TRBD2 matching 8 bases. V lost 0 bases to trimming and J lost 0 bases; unmatched junction nucleotides: 8. Germline values: CDR1 SGHDN, CDR2 FVKESK. CDR3 length: 18 residues. The CDR3 sequence is CASSQDAVAGGSTDTQYF. The CDR3 DNA sequence: TGTGCCAGCAGCCAAGATGCAGTCGCGGGGGGCAGCACAGATACGCAGTATTTT.

V gene TRBV7-6 combines with J gene TRBJ1-2, with unresolved D. CDR3 length: 13 amino acids. V was clipped by 2 bases and J by 8 bases, with 12 bases between them. Per the germline V gene, CDR1 is SGHVS and CDR2 is FNYEAQ. Written as DNA, the CDR3 is TGTGCCAGCAGCTTACGACGTGGGGAGGGCTACACCTTC. Its protein is CASSLRRGEGYTF.

The V gene is TRBV27, the J gene TRBJ2-3; 7 bases are a match to TRBD1. Germline CDR1 MNHEY, CDR2 SMNVEV (reference sequence). This CDR3 spans 14 amino acids. V dropped 5 bases and J dropped 3; count of bases not matched to a gene: 5. In nucleotides, the CDR3 is TGTGCCAGCAGTGGCAACAGGGGAACAGATACGCAGTATTTT. Translation gives CASSGNRGTDTQYF.

The V gene is TRBV28, the J gene TRBJ2-6, with 7 bases matching TRBD1. The CDR3 runs to 16 residues. The V segment lost 4 bases and the J segment 4 bases; nucleotides outside the gene matches: 7. Germline CDR1 and CDR2: MDHEN and SYDVKM. In DNA form, the CDR3 reads TGTGCCAGCAGTTCCCCTGGGACAGCCGGGGCCAACGTCCTGACTTTC. It specifies CASSSPGTAGANVLTF.

The rearrangement uses TRBV16 and TRBJ2-7, with a possible D match to TRBD2 (6 bases). CDR1 and CDR2 (germline): KGHSY, FQNENV. The CDR3 runs to 15 residues. Trimming cost V 4 bases and J 3 bases, with 16 bases left between them. The CDR3, as DNA: TGTGCCAGCAGCCCCTACCCCGGCGGGGACTACGAGCAGTACTTC. Its protein is CASSPYPGGDYEQYF.

This chain links TRBV19 with TRBJ1-1, with D unresolved. V was cut by 3 bases and J by 8 bases, with 16 bases left in between. Germline V lookup: CDR1 LNHDA, CDR2 SQIVND (reference sequence). The CDR3 runs to 14 residues. CDR3 sequence reads: CASSIIGSRTEAFF. The CDR3 region has the DNA TGTGCCAGTAGTATTATTGGGAGCAGAACCGAAGCTTTCTTT.

CDR3 DNA: TGCGCCAGCAGCTCAGGGGGGTCCGATACGCAGTATTTT. This codes for CASSSGGSDTQYF. J is TRBJ2-3 and V is TRBV5-1; D is possibly TRBD1 (7 bases). This CDR3 spans 13 amino acids. Looked up from germline, CDR1 is SGHRS and CDR2 is YFSETQ. V was trimmed by 3 bases and J by 6 bases, leaving 11 bases between them.

V is TRBV2 and J is TRBJ1-5, with D unclear. Germline V gene lookup returns CDR1 SNHLY and CDR2 FYNNEI. The CDR3 has 14 residues. V was clipped by 7 bases and J by 0 bases, with 10 bases between them. CDR3 sequence reads: CASKGGYSNQPQHF. CDR3 DNA: TGTGCCAGCAAGGGAGGGTATAGCAATCAGCCCCAGCATTTT.

V usage is TRBV19 and J usage is TRBJ2-7; TRBD2 agrees at 7 bases. CDR1 is LNHDA and CDR2 is SQIVND in the germline V gene (reference sequence). V lost 5 bases to trimming and J lost 3 bases; unmatched junction nucleotides: 13. The CDR3 is made up of 16 amino acids. The CDR3 loop is CASSPGSGKGSYEQYF. The CDR3 bases are TGTGCCAGTAGTCCCGGAAGCGGGAAAGGGAGCTACGAGCAGTACTTC.

The chain is built from TRBV14 and TRBJ1-6, with D unclear. Trimming cost V 3 bases and J 6 bases, with 9 bases left between them. Germline CDR1 reads SGHDN; CDR2 reads FVKESK. The CDR3 consists of 14 residues. In nucleotides, the CDR3 is TGTGCCAGCAGCCACGGTGCGAGTAATTCACCCCTCCACTTT. Protein: CASSHGASNSPLHF.

The J gene is TRBJ1-2, the V gene TRBV18, with 8 bases lining up with TRBD1. Germline V gene data show CDR1 as KGHSH and CDR2 as LQKENI. The CDR3 consists of 16 residues. The V and J ends lost 3 bases and 1 base, in that order; junction bases with no gene match: 7. CDR3 protein: CASSPTTGVGNYGYTF. The CDR3 DNA reads TGTGCCAGCTCACCGACGACAGGGGTCGGTAACTATGGCTACACCTTC.

The chain employs TRBV5-6 and TRBJ1-4; 7 bases map to TRBD1. Germline CDR1 and CDR2: SGHDT and YYEEEE. With 5 bases clipped from V and 6 bases from J, the junction kept 16 bases outside the gene matches. The CDR3 has 17 residues. CDR3 residues: CASSILVRDRGDEKLFF. CDR3 sequence (DNA): TGTGCCAGCAGTATCCTCGTCCGGGACAGAGGGGATGAAAAACTGTTTTTT.

This chain uses TRBV20-1 with TRBJ2-1, with D maybe TRBD2 (6 bases). Germline CDR1 DFQATT, CDR2 SNEGSKA (reference sequence). Trimming pared 3 bases from V and 4 bases from J, leaving 19 bases between. This CDR3 comprises 16 residues. The CDR3 region is CSASELAAGNYNEQFF. In nucleotides, the CDR3 is TGCAGTGCTAGTGAACTAGCCGCGGGGAATTACAATGAGCAGTTCTTC.

The V gene is TRBV27, the J gene TRBJ2-7, with 8 positions matching TRBD1. CDR1 MNHEY and CDR2 SMNVEV come from the germline V gene (reference sequence). V lost 6 bases and J lost 6; bases outside the gene matches: 13. This CDR3 has 15 residues. CDR3 sequence: CASSRPGTGRIEQYF. DNA for the CDR3: TGTGCCAGCAGCCGCCCCGGGACAGGCCGGATCGAGCAGTACTTC.

V is TRBV23-1 and J is TRBJ2-7, with TRBD1 matching 9 bases. TRBV23-1 is assigned to the ORF class and has an uncertain function. This CDR3 region has 17 residues. After removal of 4 bases from V and 7 bases from J, the junction contained 17 bases not matched to a gene. CDR3 residues: CASSPLCPGTGTFEQYF. In DNA, the CDR3 is TGCGCCAGCAGTCCCTTGTGTCCAGGGACAGGGACGTTTGAGCAGTACTTC.

The chain's CDR3 is CASSVGGQGTNTEAFF. CDR3 DNA: TGTGCCAGCAGCGTAGGGGGACAGGGAACAAACACTGAAGCTTTCTTT. This chain joins TRBV9 and TRBJ1-1; 9 bases are a match to TRBD1. The V and J ends lost 0 bases and 2 bases, in that order; junction bases with no gene match: 5. The CDR3 extends over 16 amino acids. Germline assignment: CDR1 SGDLS and CDR2 YYNGEE. The whole variable domain, remainder taken from reference TRBV9 and TRBJ1-1, is DSGVTQTPKHLITATGQRVTLRCSPRSGDLSVYWYQQSLDQGLQFLIQYYNGEERAKGNILERFSAQQFPDLHSELNLSSLELGDSALYFCASSVGGQGTNTEAFFGQGTRLTVV.

This clone appeared a single time. V is TRBV6-5 and J is TRBJ1-6, with a possible D match to TRBD1 (6 bases). The CDR3 loop spans 14 amino acids. V shed 8 bases and J shed 9 bases, with 17 bases lying between them. In germline, CDR1 is MNHEY, CDR2 SVGAGI. The CDR3 here is CASAPGDLASPLHF. The CDR3 DNA sequence: TGTGCCAGCGCTCCAGGGGATCTGGCTTCACCCCTCCACTTT.

This clone was observed once. The chain couples TRBV27 to TRBJ1-3; TRBD1 matches 9 bases. The CDR3 sequence is 16 residues long. The V segment lost 5 bases and the J segment 2 bases; nucleotides outside the gene matches: 7. Germline-derived CDR1 and CDR2 are MNHEY and SMNVEV (reference sequence). CDR3 sequence: CASSPRQGVTGNTIYF. The CDR3 nucleotides are TGTGCCAGCAGTCCCCGACAGGGGGTTACTGGAAACACCATATATTTT.

V is TRBV18 and J is TRBJ1-2; a weak D match, TRBD1 (6 bases). Trimming removed 6 bases at V and 7 bases at J, with 18 bases between. Germline V gives CDR1 KGHSH, CDR2 LQKENI. The CDR3 runs 14 residues. CDR3: CASSPSGARSGYTF. For the CDR3, the DNA is TGTGCCAGCTCGCCATCAGGGGCTCGCAGTGGCTACACCTTC.

The V gene is TRBV19, the J gene TRBJ1-5, with a possible D match to TRBD1 (5 bases). The CDR3 runs 14 residues. The germline V gene encodes CDR1 LNHDA and CDR2 SQIVND (reference sequence). Trimming removed 3 bases at V and 3 bases at J, with 9 bases between. In DNA form, the CDR3 reads TGTGCCAGTAGTATGGGGCAGTCCAATCAGCCCCAGCATTTT. Translated: CASSMGQSNQPQHF.

This chain uses TRBV11-2 with TRBJ2-1; 7 nucleotides line up with TRBD2. Unmatched junction bases numbered 5, after V lost 0 bases and J lost 9 bases. Looked up from germline, CDR1 is SGHAT and CDR2 is FQNNGV. The CDR3 is 14 amino acids. CDR3 protein: CASSLDRTGGEQFF. CDR3 coding DNA: TGTGCCAGCAGCTTAGATAGGACGGGAGGTGAGCAGTTCTTC.

This clone was observed a single time. This chain connects TRBV5-1 to TRBJ1-1; 7 bases are shared with TRBD1. The CDR3 runs 13 residues. Losses at the gene ends were 3 bases for V and 5 bases for J; bases not matched to a gene: 4. Germline V gene data show CDR1 as SGHRS and CDR2 as YFSETQ. CDR3 amino acids: CASSSLQGTEAFF. The CDR3 DNA sequence: TGCGCCAGCAGCTCATTACAGGGGACTGAAGCTTTCTTT. Variable domain in full (rest from reference TRBV5-1 and TRBJ1-1): KAGVTQTPRYLIKTRGQQVTLSCSPISGHRSVSWYQQTPGQGLQFLFEYFSETQRNKGNFPGRFSGRQFSNSRSEMNVSTLELGDSALYLCASSSLQGTEAFFGQGTRLTVV.

The rearrangement joins TRBV7-2 to TRBJ2-7; 8 nucleotides match TRBD1. The CDR3 is made up of 15 amino acids. V lost 5 bases to trimming and J lost 5 bases; unmatched junction nucleotides: 11. Germline V lookup: CDR1 SGHTA, CDR2 FQGNSA. CDR3 nucleotides: TGTGCCAGCAGCGTTAACAGGGGGAGGAACGACGAGCAGTACTTC. Protein product: CASSVNRGRNDEQYF. The full variable domain, rest sourced from reference TRBV7-2 and TRBJ2-7, is GAGVSQSPSNKVTEKGKDVELRCDPISGHTALYWYRQSLGQGLEFLIYFQGNSAPDKSGLPSDRFSAERTGGSVSTLTIQRTQQEDSAVYLCASSVNRGRNDEQYFGPGTRLTVT.

Many counts were recorded for this clone. This sequence joins TRBV11-3 and TRBJ1-1; perhaps TRBD1 as D (6 bases). The CDR3 extends over 16 amino acids. Trimming took off 1 base at V and 1 base at J, with 13 bases between the two ends. CDR1 and CDR2 from the germline V gene are SGHNT and YENEEA. DNA of the CDR3: TGTGCCAGCAGCTTAGGGGGGACACGGACGAACACTGAAGCTTTCTTT. This codes for CASSLGGTRTNTEAFF.

CDR3 in amino acids: CASSMDRVRSTNEKLFF. The CDR3 bases are TGTGCCAGTAGTATGGACAGGGTTAGATCAACTAATGAAAAACTGTTTTTT. This chain uses TRBV19 with TRBJ1-4, with 8 bases matching TRBD1. The CDR3 extends over 17 amino acids. Germline CDR1 LNHDA, CDR2 SQIVND (reference sequence). Trimming cost V 3 bases and J 0 bases; bases outside gene matches: 6.

The chain uses TRBV6-1 and TRBJ1-3; D gene unclear. The CDR3 spans 15 residues. The germline V and J ends were trimmed by 2 bases and 0 bases, with 8 bases remaining between them. The germline V gene has CDR1 MNHNS and CDR2 SASEGT. The CDR3 region is CASSEQVSSGNTIYF. CDR3 nucleotides: TGTGCCAGCAGTGAACAGGTCTCCTCTGGAAACACCATATATTTT.